This entry lists 25 T cell receptor beta chains sequenced from one sample in a study of cytotoxic CD8 clonotypes in ibrutinib-treated CLL (TCRdb year 2021). The method behind the library was the immunoSEQ multiplex PCR assay. TCRdb's version of the immuneACCESS table is confined to in-frame rearrangements and falls short of the full clone set. An unresolved V gene accounts for under half of the shortfall where checked; the remainder is of unknown origin. Counted in this sample were some 30,000 clones; about 78% of them appeared once. 40% to 60% of the sample belongs to the ten largest clones. Sample: PBMCs, taken after 36 months of ibrutinib treatment. These TCRs come from a human donor with chronic lymphocytic leukemia.

J is TRBJ2-1 and V is TRBV10-3, with D possibly matching TRBD2 (5 bases). The length of the CDR3 is 17 residues. Germline V lookup: CDR1 ENHRY, CDR2 SYGVKD. The V end lost 3 bases, the J end lost 1 base, and 16 bases lay between the germline ends. In DNA, the CDR3 is TGTGCCATCAGTGACTCCGCCCGAGGCGGGTCCTACAATGAGCAGTTCTTC. This codes for CAISDSARGGSYNEQFF.

A few counts support this clone. V usage is TRBV5-1 and J usage is TRBJ2-7; D not resolved. CDR1 is SGHRS and CDR2 is YFSETQ in the germline V gene. The CDR3 extends over 11 amino acids. The V gene lost 0 bases and the J gene lost 6 bases, with 4 bases spanning the gap. DNA of the CDR3: TGCGCCAGCAGCTTGGGGGCCGAGCAGTACTTC. This gives the protein CASSLGAEQYF.

The chain couples TRBV2 to TRBJ2-6; 9 bases map to TRBD1. The germline CDR1 and CDR2 sequences are SNHLY and FYNNEI. The CDR3 has 15 amino acids. J gave up 4 bases and V 4 bases, and 2 bases lay outside the gene matches. The CDR3 loop reads CASSGTGAGANVLTF. CDR3 DNA: TGTGCCAGCAGTGGGACAGGGGCCGGGGCCAACGTCCTGACTTTC.

The J gene is TRBJ2-7, the V gene TRBV7-8, with D perhaps matching TRBD1 (5 bases). CDR1 is SGHVS, CDR2 FQNEAQ, per germline. The V gene lost 0 bases and the J gene lost 3 bases, with 9 bases spanning the gap. CDR3 size: 14 residues. This CDR3 is CASSLATDFYEQYF. CDR3 nucleotides: TGTGCCAGCAGCTTAGCGACAGATTTCTACGAGCAGTACTTC.

The chain combines TRBV27 with TRBJ2-3; TRBD2 agrees at 8 bases. Germline CDR1 reads MNHEY; CDR2 reads SMNVEV (reference sequence). The CDR3 is 16 residues long. J lost 2 bases, V lost 5 bases, and 9 bases had no gene match. CDR3 bases: TGTGCCAGCAGTCTGGAGGTAGCGGGGATCACAGATACGCAGTATTTT. The encoded protein is CASSLEVAGITDTQYF.

The rearrangement joins TRBV4-1 to TRBJ1-1; a possible D gene is TRBD1 (6 bases). The CDR3 has 16 amino acids. The V gene lost 0 bases and the J gene lost 6 bases, with 17 bases spanning the gap. Germline V lookup: CDR1 MGHRA, CDR2 YSYEKL. DNA for the CDR3: TGCGCCAGCAGCCAAGAACCCCTAATGGGGGGCCCTGAAGCTTTCTTT. It codes for CASSQEPLMGGPEAFF.

This clone was found a few times. The CDR3 coding sequence is TGCAGCGCCCCCTTCTTCGGGGCCACGAACAATGAGCAGTTCTTC. Translated: CSAPFFGATNNEQFF. The rearrangement uses TRBV29-1 and TRBJ2-1; TRBD1 or TRBD2 may be the D gene (5 bases each). Trimming took 7 bases from V and 5 from J, leaving 21 bases between them. From germline, CDR1 is SQVTM and CDR2 ANQGSEA. The CDR3 spans 15 residues.

V usage is TRBV5-1 and J usage is TRBJ1-4; 7 nucleotides line up with TRBD1. With 4 bases clipped from V and 5 bases from J, the junction kept 5 bases outside the gene matches. Germline lookup yields CDR1 SGHRS and CDR2 YFSETQ. The CDR3 extends over 14 amino acids. CDR3 residues: CASSIGQVNEKLFF. The CDR3 bases are TGCGCCAGCAGCATCGGACAGGTCAATGAAAAACTGTTTTTT.

This chain connects TRBV7-9 to TRBJ2-1, with a tentative D call TRBD2 (5 bases). Germline V gene data show CDR1 as SEHNR and CDR2 as FQNEAQ (reference sequence). This CDR3 is 13 amino acids long. V lost 4 bases and J 7 bases, leaving 11 bases between the germline ends. CDR3 region: CASSSPPGNEQFF. The DNA of the CDR3 is TGTGCCAGCAGCTCCCCCCCGGGGAATGAGCAGTTCTTC.

The rearrangement links TRBV9 to TRBJ2-3; D is ambiguous. CDR3 length equals 13 residues. Germline CDR1 is SGDLS and CDR2 is YYNGEE. The V end lost 3 bases, the J end lost 7 bases, and 12 bases lay between the germline ends. The CDR3 protein is CASSEPVLNTQYF. The DNA for the CDR3 is TGTGCCAGCAGCGAGCCGGTTTTAAATACGCAGTATTTT.

The chain recombines TRBV7-2 with TRBJ2-5; 14 nucleotides match TRBD2. The germline V gene has CDR1 SGHTA and CDR2 FQGNSA. V lost 5 bases, J lost 2 bases, and 10 bases stayed unmatched. This CDR3 contains 18 residues. CDR3 DNA: TGTGCCAGCAGCGCCCGACTAGCGGGGGGGCCCCTGCAAGAGACCCAGTACTTC. The encoded protein is CASSARLAGGPLQETQYF.

The chain combines TRBV4-1 with TRBJ1-1; D might be TRBD1 (5 bases). V lost 6 bases and J 3 bases, leaving 17 bases between the germline ends. CDR1 and CDR2 from the germline V gene are MGHRA and YSYEKL. This CDR3 is 15 amino acids long. The CDR3 sequence: CASSDAGLTYTEAFF. CDR3 nucleotide sequence: TGCGCCAGCAGTGATGCGGGGCTGACGTACACTGAAGCTTTCTTT.

V gene TRBV7-8 combines with J gene TRBJ1-3; TRBD1 might be the D (6 bases). V dropped 5 bases and J dropped 1 base, with 24 bases sitting between them. There are 19 residues in the CDR3. CDR1 is SGHVS, CDR2 FQNEAQ, per germline. CDR3: CASSPSLGGSQISGNTIYF. The CDR3 coding sequence is TGTGCCAGCAGCCCCTCTTTAGGGGGGTCACAAATATCTGGAAACACCATATATTTT.

This sequence joins TRBV7-8 and TRBJ2-5; D gene unclear. V dropped 1 base and J dropped 0 bases, with 9 bases sitting between them. Germline V gives CDR1 SGHVS, CDR2 FQNEAQ. The CDR3 has 15 residues. CDR3: CASSLGVGYQETQYF. In DNA, the CDR3 is TGTGCCAGCAGCTTAGGGGTAGGGTACCAAGAGACCCAGTACTTC.

The gene calls are TRBV11-2 and TRBJ2-7; D perhaps matches TRBD2 (5 bases). This CDR3 contains 16 residues. The germline gives CDR1 SGHAT, CDR2 FQNNGV. Trimming pared 2 bases from V and 2 bases from J, leaving 16 bases between. The CDR3 region has the DNA TGTGCCAGCAGCTTATTTTGGCTAGCACTAACCTACGAGCAGTACTTC. Translating it yields CASSLFWLALTYEQYF.

The rearrangement joins TRBV6-5 to TRBJ2-7, with TRBD1 identical over 7 bases. The CDR3 totals 14 residues. The ends lost 6 bases at V and 0 bases at J; junction bases unmatched: 5. Germline values: CDR1 MNHEY, CDR2 SVGAGI. Here the CDR3 reads CASRQGTASYEQYF. In nucleotides, the CDR3 is TGTGCCAGCAGACAGGGGACAGCCTCCTACGAGCAGTACTTC.

The rearrangement links TRBV5-1 to TRBJ2-1; a weak D match, TRBD1 (6 bases). V lost 0 bases to trimming and J lost 3 bases, with 10 bases between them. The CDR3 is 15 amino acids. The germline CDR1 and CDR2 sequences are SGHRS and YFSETQ. CDR3 sequence reads: CASSLVGAGYNEQFF. CDR3 nucleotide sequence: TGCGCCAGCAGCTTGGTGGGGGCCGGCTACAATGAGCAGTTCTTC.

The V call is TRBV23-1, the J call TRBJ1-2, with 7 bases fitting TRBD1. TRBV23-1 is placed among ORFs of uncertain function. The V and J ends lost 3 bases and 4 bases, in that order; junction bases with no gene match: 5. The CDR3 covers 14 residues. CDR3 protein: CASSQPQGVYGYTF. The CDR3 DNA follows: TGCGCCAGCAGTCAGCCGCAGGGGGTCTATGGCTACACCTTC.

The sample holds one count of this clone. The CDR3 reads CASMPGLAGGLYEQYF. The CDR3 DNA reads TGTGCCAGCATGCCGGGACTAGCGGGGGGACTCTACGAGCAGTACTTC. The rearrangement links TRBV2 to TRBJ2-7, with 15 bases matching TRBD2. Germline lookup yields CDR1 SNHLY and CDR2 FYNNEI. The CDR3 is 16 amino acids. The junction had 7 bases not matched to a gene; V was cut back by 7 bases and J by 3 bases.

The chain uses TRBV2 and TRBJ2-1; 7 bases are shared with TRBD2. Unmatched junction bases numbered 8, after V lost 4 bases and J lost 8 bases. The germline gives CDR1 SNHLY, CDR2 FYNNEI. There are 14 residues in the CDR3. CDR3 region: CASSAGGPMDEQFF. In nucleotides, the CDR3 is TGTGCCAGCAGTGCGGGGGGTCCTATGGATGAGCAGTTCTTC.

The chain carries TRBV7-6 and TRBJ2-5; 9 bases are a match to TRBD2. Germline trimming cut 0 bases from V and 5 bases from J; bases unmatched to any gene: 4. Germline assignment: CDR1 SGHVS and CDR2 FNYEAQ. CDR3 length equals 15 residues. For the CDR3, the DNA is TGTGCCAGCAGCTTAGCGGGCGGGGGGGCGGAGACCCAGTACTTC. Its protein is CASSLAGGGAETQYF.

This chain joins TRBV27 and TRBJ2-7; 9 nucleotides align to TRBD1. This CDR3 region has 15 residues. With 5 bases clipped from V and 5 bases from J, the junction kept 10 bases outside the gene matches. CDR1 MNHEY and CDR2 SMNVEV come from the germline V gene (reference sequence). The chain's CDR3 is CASSTSGTGFHEQYF. For the CDR3, the DNA is TGTGCCAGCAGTACCTCCGGGACAGGGTTCCACGAGCAGTACTTC.

The genes are TRBV5-1 and TRBJ2-2; TRBD2 agrees at 11 bases. CDR3 length: 16 residues. Germline-derived CDR1 and CDR2 are SGHRS and YFSETQ. J gave up 2 bases and V 2 bases, and 2 bases lay outside the gene matches. The CDR3 DNA reads as TGCGCCAGCAGCTTCCTAGCGGGGGGAAACACCGGGGAGCTGTTTTTT. Its protein is CASSFLAGGNTGELFF. Based on the CDR3 plus reference TRBV5-1 and TRBJ2-2, the full variable domain is KAGVTQTPRYLIKTRGQQVTLSCSPISGHRSVSWYQQTPGQGLQFLFEYFSETQRNKGNFPGRFSGRQFSNSRSEMNVSTLELGDSALYLCASSFLAGGNTGELFFGEGSRLTVL.

The chain has TRBV27 and TRBJ1-6, with 7 bases fitting TRBD1. This CDR3 is built from 17 residues. Germline trimming cut 5 bases from V and 0 bases from J; bases unmatched to any gene: 7. Germline-derived CDR1 and CDR2 are MNHEY and SMNVEV (reference sequence). This CDR3 reads CASSQGGPNSYNSPLHF. CDR3 nucleotides: TGTGCCAGCAGTCAGGGGGGGCCCAACTCCTATAATTCACCCCTCCACTTT.

This clone occurred once. This sequence joins TRBV18 and TRBJ2-2; D is undetermined. The germline gives CDR1 KGHSH, CDR2 LQKENI. The V gene lost 1 base and the J gene lost 1 base, with 10 bases spanning the gap. The CDR3 spans 16 residues. The CDR3 loop is CASSPLWVQNTGELFF. The CDR3 DNA reads as TGTGCCAGCTCACCACTATGGGTTCAGAACACCGGGGAGCTGTTTTTT.